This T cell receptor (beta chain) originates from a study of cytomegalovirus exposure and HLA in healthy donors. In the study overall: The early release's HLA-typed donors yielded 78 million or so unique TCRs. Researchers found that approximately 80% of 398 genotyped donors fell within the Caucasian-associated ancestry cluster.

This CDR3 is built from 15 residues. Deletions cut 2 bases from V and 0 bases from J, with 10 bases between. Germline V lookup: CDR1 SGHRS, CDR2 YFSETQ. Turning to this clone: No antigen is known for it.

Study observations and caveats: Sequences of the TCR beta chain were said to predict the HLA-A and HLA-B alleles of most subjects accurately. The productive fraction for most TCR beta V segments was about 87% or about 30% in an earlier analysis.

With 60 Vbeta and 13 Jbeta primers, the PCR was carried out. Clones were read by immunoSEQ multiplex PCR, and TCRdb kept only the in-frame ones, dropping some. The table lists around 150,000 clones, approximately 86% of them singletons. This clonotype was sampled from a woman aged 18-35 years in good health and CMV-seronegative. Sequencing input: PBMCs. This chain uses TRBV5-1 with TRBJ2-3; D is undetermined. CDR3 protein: CASSFYSRSTDTQYF. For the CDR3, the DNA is TGCGCCAGCAGCTTTTACTCCAGGAGCACAGATACGCAGTATTTT.